This entry lists 28 T cell receptor beta chains sequenced from one sample in a study of breast tumors, draining lymph nodes, adjacent tissues. TCRdb re-called the multiplex PCR reads with MiXCR, one entry per CDR3 protein. The profile shows about 110,000 distinct CDR3 sequences, roughly 33% of them singletons. Samples came from axillary lymph nodes draining the breast cancer. Sequencing used axillary lymph node tissue. Receptors were obtained from a female donor with breast cancer. Some clones in this sample may be carry-over from other donors' samples.

On this clonotype itself: Possible read error: a much larger clone is one base away. This rearrangement joins TRBV7-9 to TRBJ2-1; tentatively, D is TRBD1 or TRBD2 (5 bases each). CDR1 and CDR2 (germline): SEHNR, FQNEAQ (reference sequence). The length of the CDR3 is 14 residues. The CDR3 is CANSLDPGRGEQFF. CDR3 bases: TGTGCCAACAGCTTAGATCCGGGGCGCGGTGAGCAGTTCTTC. The full variable domain, rest sourced from reference TRBV7-9 and TRBJ2-1, is DTGVSQNPRHKITKRGQNVTFRCDPISEHNRLYWYRQTLGQGPEFLTYFQNEAQLEKSRLLSDRFSAERPKGSFSTLEIQRTEQGDSAMYLCANSLDPGRGEQFFGPGTRLTVL.

The gene calls are TRBV5-1 and TRBJ2-3; 9 positions agree with TRBD2. There are 15 residues in the CDR3. Germline V gives CDR1 SGHRS, CDR2 YFSETQ. Trimming at V came to 4 bases and at J to 4 bases, leaving 7 bases not matched to a gene. The CDR3 DNA reads as TGCGCCAGCAGCGCGATAGCGGGAGTTGCAGATACGCAGTATTTT. Its protein is CASSAIAGVADTQYF.

The chain combines TRBV10-3 with TRBJ2-5, with TRBD2 matching 7 bases. The CDR3 is 11 residues long. Losses at the gene ends were 9 bases for V and 5 bases for J; bases not matched to a gene: 3. CDR1 is ENHRY and CDR2 is SYGVKD in the germline V gene. CDR3 region: CAIWGGETQYF. The CDR3 DNA follows: TGTGCCATATGGGGAGGGGAGACCCAGTACTTC.

This clonotype was seen a few times. The V call is TRBV18, the J call TRBJ2-2, with D possibly being TRBD2 (6 bases). The CDR3 has 14 amino acids. The germline V gene encodes CDR1 KGHSH and CDR2 LQKENI. The germline V and J ends were trimmed by 3 bases and 4 bases, with 9 bases remaining between them. This chain's CDR3 is CASSPAGFTGELFF. CDR3 DNA sequence: TGTGCCAGCTCACCGGCGGGGTTCACCGGGGAGCTGTTTTTT.

This clonotype was counted a few times. This sequence joins TRBV19 and TRBJ1-1, with TRBD1 identical over 8 bases. J gave up 6 bases and V 5 bases, and 17 bases lay outside the gene matches. This CDR3 has 17 amino acids. The germline V gene has CDR1 LNHDA and CDR2 SQIVND (reference sequence). CDR3 DNA: TGTGCCAGTAGTGTTACCGGGACAGGACTTATAGGGGCTGAAGCTTTCTTT. It yields the protein CASSVTGTGLIGAEAFF.

By sample share, this clonotype is medium-sized. This chain joins TRBV19 and TRBJ1-2; D might be TRBD1 (6 bases). The V end lost 7 bases, the J end lost 1 base, and 13 bases lay between the germline ends. Germline V gene lookup returns CDR1 LNHDA and CDR2 SQIVND (reference sequence). The length of the CDR3 is 14 residues. The DNA for the CDR3 is TGTGCCAGTAACGCGGACAGCTATAACTATGGCTACACCTTC. Protein product: CASNADSYNYGYTF.

The chain employs TRBV27 and TRBJ1-6; the match to TRBD1 covers 9 bases. V gave up 6 bases and J gave up 10 bases; unmatched junction bases: 7. The length of the CDR3 is 14 residues. CDR1 and CDR2 (germline): MNHEY, SMNVEV (reference sequence). Here the CDR3 reads CASRAGTGISPLHF. In DNA, the CDR3 is TGTGCCAGCAGAGCCGGGACAGGGATCTCACCCCTCCACTTT.

With regard to this clonotype: This may be a read error: a much more frequent sequence differs by one nucleotide. V gene TRBV2 combines with J gene TRBJ1-1; D remains unclear. This CDR3 is 13 amino acids long. Germline V gene lookup returns CDR1 SNHLY and CDR2 FYNNEI. CDR3 sequence (DNA): TGTGTCAGCAGTGAAGAGGGGAACACTGAAGCTTTCTTT. Its translation: CVSSEEGNTEAFF.

For this clonotype: Just one base apart from a much larger clone, this may be a read error. The chain combines TRBV11-2 with TRBJ2-1; no clear D. Germline V lookup: CDR1 SGHAT, CDR2 FQNNGV. Trimming shortened V by 6 bases and J by 12 bases, and 15 bases separated the two germline ends. There are 12 residues in the CDR3. CDR3 amino acids: CASSSTSGAQFF. CDR3 coding DNA: TGTGCCAGCAGTTCGACCTCGGGTGCGCAGTTCTTC.

The V call is TRBV6-6, the J call TRBJ2-7, with TRBD1 matching 9 bases. This CDR3 has 15 amino acids. The germline V gene has CDR1 MNHNY and CDR2 SVGAGI (reference sequence). The J segment lost 0 bases and the V segment lost 4 bases, leaving 4 bases of the junction unmatched. CDR3 in DNA: TGTGCCAGCAGTTTGGGACAGGGCTTCTCCTACGAGCAGTACGTC. Amino acid sequence: CASSLGQGFSYEQYV.

This clonotype was recorded at least ten times. The rearrangement uses TRBV7-2 and TRBJ2-7; TRBD2 agrees at 7 bases. The CDR3 extends over 14 amino acids. Germline V lookup: CDR1 SGHTA, CDR2 FQGNSA. J was trimmed by 3 bases and V by 4 bases; bases with no gene match: 6. CDR3 nucleotide sequence: TGTGCCAGCAGCTCCACCGGGGGGAGCTACGAGCAGTACTTC. This gives the protein CASSSTGGSYEQYF.

There are many counts of this clonotype. V gene TRBV6-4 combines with J gene TRBJ2-2; D ambiguous. Germline CDR1 and CDR2: MRHNA and SNTAGT. The CDR3 contains 12 residues. Trimming removed 10 bases from V and 4 bases from J, with 10 bases in between. CDR3 region: CATPVGTGELFF. The CDR3 bases are TGTGCCACCCCCGTGGGCACCGGGGAGCTGTTTTTT.

This clonotype was observed many times. The chain combines TRBV10-3 with TRBJ2-2; D gene unclear. V dropped 6 bases and J dropped 0 bases, with 5 bases sitting between them. The CDR3 runs to 13 residues. CDR1 is ENHRY, CDR2 SYGVKD, per germline. CDR3 region: CAISPPNTGELFF. DNA of the CDR3: TGTGCCATCAGCCCCCCGAACACCGGGGAGCTGTTTTTT.

The chain is built from TRBV9 and TRBJ2-5, with 11 bases matching TRBD2. CDR3 length: 18 residues. Germline trimming cut 3 bases from V and 4 bases from J; bases unmatched to any gene: 14. In germline, CDR1 is SGDLS, CDR2 YYNGEE. In DNA, the CDR3 is TGTGCCAGCAGCGAGAGAGTCTCGATAGCGGGGGGGGGAGAGACCCAGTACTTC. It encodes CASSERVSIAGGGETQYF.

This clonotype was picked up many times. The chain carries TRBV5-1 and TRBJ2-7; D possibly uses TRBD1 or TRBD2 (5 bases each). This CDR3 is built from 15 residues. V was clipped by 4 bases and J by 2 bases, with 16 bases between them. Germline loops: CDR1 SGHRS, CDR2 YFSETQ. CDR3 nucleotide sequence: TGCGCCAGCAGCCGGGACGGGGTCGGTACCTACGAGCAGTACTTC. This encodes CASSRDGVGTYEQYF.

This clonotype was counted ten times or more. This rearrangement joins TRBV9 to TRBJ2-5, with D maybe TRBD2 (7 bases). V was trimmed by 3 bases and J by 4 bases, leaving 13 bases between them. Germline CDR1 and CDR2: SGDLS and YYNGEE. The CDR3 has 14 amino acids. CDR3 sequence (DNA): TGTGCCAGCAGCGGTGGGGGGGCGGGAGAGACCCAGTACTTC. Translation: CASSGGGAGETQYF.

This clonotype showed up many times. The chain is built from TRBV9 and TRBJ1-5, with D perhaps TRBD1 (5 bases). CDR3 size: 15 residues. The germline CDR1 and CDR2 sequences are SGDLS and YYNGEE. Deletions cut 1 base from V and 10 bases from J, with 18 bases between. CDR3 in DNA: TGTGCCAGCAGCGTAAGCGGGCGAGCAGGGCAACCCCAGCATTTT. Protein: CASSVSGRAGQPQHF.

This clonotype was observed many times. This chain uses TRBV12-3 or TRBV12-4 with TRBJ2-7; 7 bases match TRBD2. This CDR3 region has 14 residues. After removal of 1 base from V and 2 bases from J, the junction contained 2 bases not matched to a gene. DNA for the CDR3: TGTGCCAGCAGTTTAGGGGCGGGGGCCTACGAGCAGTACTTC. Translated, it gives CASSLGAGAYEQYF.

This clonotype has at least ten counts. A much larger clone sits a single nucleotide away, making a read error possible. The chain has TRBV20-1 and TRBJ1-2; D possibly corresponds to TRBD1 (5 bases). The ends were cut back, 8 bases at V and 10 bases at J, with 23 bases in the middle. There are 13 residues in the CDR3. Germline V CDR1 and CDR2: DFQATT, SNEGSKA (reference sequence). The DNA of the CDR3 is TGCAGTCCTTTAGGGGTACGATCAAGGGCCTACACCTTC. It is translated as CSPLGVRSRAYTF.

This clonotype was observed a few times. A much larger clone differs from this one at a single base, so this may be a read error. The chain couples TRBV5-1 to TRBJ2-2; the match to TRBD2 covers 8 bases. With V trimmed by 5 bases and J by 4 bases, 13 bases remained unmatched. Germline CDR1 reads SGHRS; CDR2 reads YFSETQ. The CDR3 consists of 17 residues. The CDR3 region has the DNA TGCGCCAGCAGGGCGGGTGCGGCTAGCGGGCCCACCGGGGAGCTGTTTTTT. Translated, it gives CASRAGAASGPTGELFF.

This clonotype was recorded at least ten times. The chain carries TRBV7-9 and TRBJ2-2, with D maybe TRBD2 (6 bases). CDR1 and CDR2 from the germline V gene are SEHNR and FQNEAQ (reference sequence). CDR3 length: 13 amino acids. Trimming left V 5 bases short and J 4 bases short, with 8 bases between. CDR3 coding DNA: TGTGCCAGCAGCCGCGGGGTCACCGGGGAGCTGTTTTTT. It is translated as CASSRGVTGELFF.

This clonotype was seen ten or more times. The chain combines TRBV7-2 with TRBJ1-2; a possible D gene is TRBD1 (5 bases). Germline CDR1 reads SGHTA; CDR2 reads FQGNSA. The V and J ends lost 1 base and 2 bases respectively, with 11 bases between them. The CDR3 consists of 15 residues. For the CDR3, the DNA is TGTGCCAGCAGCTTAGGCGGGGGTACGAACTATGGCTACACCTTC. This gives the protein CASSLGGGTNYGYTF.

This clonotype occurred many times. The rearrangement uses TRBV7-3 and TRBJ2-7; 8 bases map to TRBD2. Germline trimming cut 4 bases from V and 6 bases from J; bases unmatched to any gene: 5. CDR1 and CDR2 from the germline V gene are SGHTA and FQGTGA. The CDR3 sequence is 13 residues long. The CDR3 is CASSSGTRSEQYF. DNA for the CDR3: TGTGCCAGCAGCTCCGGGACTAGGAGCGAGCAGTACTTC.

This clonotype was detected many times. The V gene is TRBV20-1, the J gene TRBJ2-2; D call uncertain. The CDR3 length is 13 residues. The germline V and J ends were trimmed by 2 bases and 6 bases, with 10 bases remaining between them. Germline CDR1 and CDR2: DFQATT and SNEGSKA (reference sequence). CDR3 loop: CSARSISPGELFF. CDR3 DNA: TGCAGTGCTAGATCCATCTCCCCCGGGGAGCTGTTTTTT.

This clonotype has just a few counts. This chain joins TRBV3-2 and TRBJ2-2; the listed D gene, TRBD2, was not tested against the DNA. TRBV3-2 is classified as a pseudogene. The CDR3 has 21 amino acids. The CDR3 loop is CASSQKLPPSGGAVGTGELFF. CDR3 in DNA: TGTGCCAGCAGCCAAAAGCTTCCGCCTAGCGGGGGGGCCGTGGGGACCGGGGAGCTGTTTTTT.

This clonotype was seen many times. The chain employs TRBV6-1 and TRBJ2-2; a weak D match, TRBD1 (6 bases). CDR3 length: 14 amino acids. Trimming shortened V by 3 bases and J by 4 bases, and 9 bases separated the two germline ends. Germline CDR1 and CDR2: MNHNS and SASEGT. In DNA, the CDR3 is TGTGCCAGCAGTGACCTAGGGGGCACCGGGGAGCTGTTTTTT. Residues: CASSDLGGTGELFF.

This clonotype was seen ten or more times. The CDR3 nucleotides are TGCAGTGCTAGAGTGGACGGCACAGATACGCAGTATTTT. As protein: CSARVDGTDTQYF. The gene calls are TRBV20-1 and TRBJ2-3; D not certain. The V end was cut by 1 base, the J end by 1 base, with 6 bases between. This CDR3 comprises 13 residues. CDR1 and CDR2 (germline): DFQATT, SNEGSKA (reference sequence).

As to this clonotype: The junction departs from germline at one end; a sequencing error may be responsible. J is TRBJ2-3 and V is TRBV14, with a weak D call TRBD2 (5 bases). The CDR3 totals 15 residues. Germline V gene sequence: CDR1 SGHDN, CDR2 FVKESK. The CDR3 coding sequence is TGTGCCAGCAACCAAGATGCCCTAGCCGTAGATACGCCGTATTTT. Its protein is CASNQDALAVDTPYF. Complete variable domain (other parts from reference TRBV14 and TRBJ2-3): EAGVTQFPSHSVIEKGQTVTLRCDPISGHDNLYWYRRVMGKEIKFLLHFVKESKQDESGMPNNRFLAERTGGTYSTLKVQPAELEDSGVYFCASNQDALAVDTPYFGPGTRLTVL.